This TCR beta chain was sequenced for a study of CD8 T cells in Susac syndrome. The trim removed 3 bases at V and 4 bases at J, leaving 2 bases unmatched. CDR1 and CDR2 from the germline V gene are MDHEN and SYDVKM. The CDR3 extends over 14 amino acids. An amount of RNA that ranged from roughly 0.45 to 1 ug was reverse transcribed with random hexamers. Each CDR3 protein is one row after TCRdb ran MiXCR on the immunoSEQ multiplex PCR reads. Counted here are about 85,000 distinct CDR3 sequences, 95% occurring once; the ten biggest clones make up about 0.45%. Input material: CD8+ T cells from PBMCs. V gene TRBV28 combines with J gene TRBJ2-7, with 11 bases matching TRBD2. This clonotype was obtained from a human donor with Susac syndrome. The CDR3 loop reads CASSLGLADYEQYF. CDR3 nucleotides: TGTGCCAGCAGTTTGGGACTAGCGGATTACGAGCAGTACTTC. Drawing the rest from reference TRBV28 and TRBJ2-7, the complete variable domain is DVKVTQSSRYLVKRTGEKVFLECVQDMDHENMFWYRQDPGLGLRLIYFSYDVKMKEKGDIPEGYSVSREKKERFSLILESASTNQTSMYLCASSLGLADYEQYFGPGTRLTVT.